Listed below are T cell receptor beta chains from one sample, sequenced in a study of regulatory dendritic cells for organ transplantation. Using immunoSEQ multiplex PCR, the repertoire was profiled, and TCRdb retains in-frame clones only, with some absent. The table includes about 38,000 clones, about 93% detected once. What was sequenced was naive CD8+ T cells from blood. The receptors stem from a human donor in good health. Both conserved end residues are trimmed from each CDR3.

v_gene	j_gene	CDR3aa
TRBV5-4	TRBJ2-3	ASSIGLAGGDTQY
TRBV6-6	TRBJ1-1	ASSYSNSAGYEAF
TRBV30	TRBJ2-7	AWEVGLGGYEQY
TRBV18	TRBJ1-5	ASSPPGTGGQQPQH
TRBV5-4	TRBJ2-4	ASSMKQGGDIQY
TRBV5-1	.	ASSLVSGRNYEQY
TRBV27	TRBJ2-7	ASSTGTYEQY
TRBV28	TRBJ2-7	ASSLMAVTYEQY
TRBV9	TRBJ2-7	ASSVGGSEQY
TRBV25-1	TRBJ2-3	ASSVQGLSTDTQY
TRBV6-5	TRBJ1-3	ASSYSGNTIY
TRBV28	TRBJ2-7	ASSYRTGGEQY
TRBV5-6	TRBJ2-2	ASAPAGGGELF
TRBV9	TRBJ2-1	ASSVDQLAGAYYNEQF
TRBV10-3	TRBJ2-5	AISEFKEETQY
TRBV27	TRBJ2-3	ASRGSWGQVTDTQY
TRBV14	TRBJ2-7	ASSQRDEQY
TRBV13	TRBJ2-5	ASSLGIFETQY
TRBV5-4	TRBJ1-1	ASSFMPGQGTEAF
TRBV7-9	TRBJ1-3	ASSLRKGSYAGNTIY
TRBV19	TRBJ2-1	ASSAGGPGNEQF
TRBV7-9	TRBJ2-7	ASSEGGPFYEQY
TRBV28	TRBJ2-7	ASTGRGIGQGYEQY
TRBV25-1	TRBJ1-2	ASSGGLGAA
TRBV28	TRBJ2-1	ASSYNVGQGYNEQF
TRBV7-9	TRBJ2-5	ASSSTDREETQY
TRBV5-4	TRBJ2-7	ASSVVQGEQY
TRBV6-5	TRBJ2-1	ASRSPGQGYEQF
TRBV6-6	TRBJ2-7	ASSTVPRYEQY
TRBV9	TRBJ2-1	ASSGGGGYNEQF
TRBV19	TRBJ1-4	ASSIVFGEKLF
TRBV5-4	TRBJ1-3	ASSYSASSGNTIY
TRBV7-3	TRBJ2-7	ASSFIGLRTPCYEQY
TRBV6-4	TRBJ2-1	ASSAFISGSIYEQF
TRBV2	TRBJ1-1	ASSEDQGEDTEAF